This T cell receptor beta chain was sequenced for a study of blood T cells in healthy people across ages. Turning to the study itself: Template switching picked up about one barcoded beta molecule for each two T cells.

A second PCR of 7 to 11 cycles used a sample-barcoded 5' primer and a J-beta primer mix. TCRdb re-analysed the 5' RACE reads in MiXCR, keeping a single row per CDR3 protein. The sample consists of hundreds of thousands of distinct CDR3 sequences, about 48% of them appearing once. For this clonotype: Antigen specificity is unknown.

Broader study findings: Unknown donor CMV status possibly confounded expanded clonotype changes. Whereas aged donors had fewer naive CD4+ cells, long-lived donors had more of them and higher diversity.

There are 16 residues in the CDR3. Germline CDR1 reads SGDLS; CDR2 reads YYNGEE. Trimming took 7 bases from V and 6 from J, leaving 25 bases between them. V usage is TRBV9 and J usage is TRBJ1-1, with D possibly TRBD1 on 5 matching bases. Sequencing was done on a sample of blood. This TCR derives from a man aged 25-40 years in good health. The CDR3 sequence: CASATTSLGTDAEAFF. The CDR3, as DNA: TGTGCCAGCGCCACGACCTCCCTCGGGACCGACGCTGAAGCTTTCTTT.